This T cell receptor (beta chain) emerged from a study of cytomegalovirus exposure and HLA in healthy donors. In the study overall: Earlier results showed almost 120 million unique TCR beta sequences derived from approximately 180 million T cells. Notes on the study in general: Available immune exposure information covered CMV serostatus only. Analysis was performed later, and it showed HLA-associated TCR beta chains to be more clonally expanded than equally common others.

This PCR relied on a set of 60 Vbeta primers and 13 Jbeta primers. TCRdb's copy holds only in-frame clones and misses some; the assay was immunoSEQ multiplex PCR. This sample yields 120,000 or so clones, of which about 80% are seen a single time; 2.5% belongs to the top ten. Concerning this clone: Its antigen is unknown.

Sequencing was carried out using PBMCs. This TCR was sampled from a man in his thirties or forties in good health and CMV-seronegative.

CDR3 in amino acids: CASSETVSYNSPLHF. The DNA for the CDR3 is TGTGCCAGCAGTGAAACCGTCAGCTATAATTCACCCCTCCACTTT. The chain uses TRBV25-1 and TRBJ1-6, with unresolved D. V shed 2 bases and J shed 3 bases, with 8 bases lying between them. This CDR3 is 15 amino acids long. Germline loops: CDR1 MGHDK, CDR2 SYGVNS. The full variable domain, completed using reference TRBV25-1 and TRBJ1-6, is EADIYQTPRYLVIGTGKKITLECSQTMGHDKMYWYQQDPGMELHLIHYSYGVNSTEKGDLSSESTVSRIRTEHFPLTLESARPSHTSQYLCASSETVSYNSPLHFGNGTRLTVT.